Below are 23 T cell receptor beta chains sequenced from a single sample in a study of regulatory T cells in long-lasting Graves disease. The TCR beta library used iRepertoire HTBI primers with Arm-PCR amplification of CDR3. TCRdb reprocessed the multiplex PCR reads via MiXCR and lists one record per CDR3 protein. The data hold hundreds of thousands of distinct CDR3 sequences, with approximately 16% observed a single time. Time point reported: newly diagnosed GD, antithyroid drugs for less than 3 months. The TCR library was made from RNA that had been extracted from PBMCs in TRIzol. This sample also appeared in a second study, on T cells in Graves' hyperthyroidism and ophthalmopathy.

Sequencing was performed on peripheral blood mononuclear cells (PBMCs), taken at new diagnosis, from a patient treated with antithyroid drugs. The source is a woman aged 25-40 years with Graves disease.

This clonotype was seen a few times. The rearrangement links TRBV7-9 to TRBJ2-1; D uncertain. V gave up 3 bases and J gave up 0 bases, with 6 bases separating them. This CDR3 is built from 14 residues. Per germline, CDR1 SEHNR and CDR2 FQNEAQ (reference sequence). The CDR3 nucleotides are TGTGCCAGCAGCTTGATGGGCTCCTACAATGAGCAGTTCTTC. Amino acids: CASSLMGSYNEQFF.

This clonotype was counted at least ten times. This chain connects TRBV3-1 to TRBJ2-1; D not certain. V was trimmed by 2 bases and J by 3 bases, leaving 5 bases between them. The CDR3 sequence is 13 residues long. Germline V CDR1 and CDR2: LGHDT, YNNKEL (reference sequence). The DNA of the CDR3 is TGTGCCAGCAGCCAATACGGCTACAATGAGCAGTTCTTC. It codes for CASSQYGYNEQFF.

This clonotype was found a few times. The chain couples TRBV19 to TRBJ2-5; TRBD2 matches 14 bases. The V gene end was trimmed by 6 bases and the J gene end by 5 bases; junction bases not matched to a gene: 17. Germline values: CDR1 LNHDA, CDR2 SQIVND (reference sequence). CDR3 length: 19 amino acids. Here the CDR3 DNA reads TGTGCCAGTAGGCCGGGACTAGCGGGAGACTTGGGTACTTGGGAGACCCAGTACTTC. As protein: CASRPGLAGDLGTWETQYF. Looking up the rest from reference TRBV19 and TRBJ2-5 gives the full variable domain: DGGITQSPKYLFRKEGQNVTLSCEQNLNHDAMYWYRQDPGQGLRLIYYSQIVNDFQKGDIAEGYSVSREKKESFPLTVTSAQKNPTAFYLCASRPGLAGDLGTWETQYFGPGTRLLVL.

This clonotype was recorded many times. The CDR3 reads CASSLTGTGTQYF. DNA of the CDR3: TGTGCCAGCAGCTTGACAGGGACCGGGACCCAGTACTTC. This chain connects TRBV7-2 to TRBJ2-5; TRBD1 matches at 7 bases. Germline values: CDR1 SGHTA, CDR2 FQGNSA. CDR3 size: 13 residues. V dropped 3 bases and J dropped 7; count of bases not matched to a gene: 5.

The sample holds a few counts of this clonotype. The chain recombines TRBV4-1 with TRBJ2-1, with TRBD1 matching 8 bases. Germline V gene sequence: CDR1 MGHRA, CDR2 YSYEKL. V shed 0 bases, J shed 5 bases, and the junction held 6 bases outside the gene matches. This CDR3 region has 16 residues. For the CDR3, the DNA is TGCGCCAGCAGCCAAGATGGGACAGGCTATAACAATGAGCAGTTCTTC. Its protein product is CASSQDGTGYNNEQFF.

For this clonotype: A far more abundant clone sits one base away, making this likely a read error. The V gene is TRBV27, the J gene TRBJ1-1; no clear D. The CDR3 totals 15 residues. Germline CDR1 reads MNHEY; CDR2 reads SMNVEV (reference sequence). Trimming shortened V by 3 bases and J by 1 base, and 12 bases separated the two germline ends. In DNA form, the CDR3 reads TGTGCCAGCAGTTTTCTCGGGCCACCGAACACTGAAGCTTTCTTT. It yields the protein CASSFLGPPNTEAFF.

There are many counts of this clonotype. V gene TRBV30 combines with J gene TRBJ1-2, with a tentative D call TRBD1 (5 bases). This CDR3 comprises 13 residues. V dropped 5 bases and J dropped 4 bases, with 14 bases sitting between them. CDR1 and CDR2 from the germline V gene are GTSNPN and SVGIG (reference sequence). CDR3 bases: TGTGCCTGGGCTCGTCAGGGTTTCTATGGCTACACCTTC. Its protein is CAWARQGFYGYTF.

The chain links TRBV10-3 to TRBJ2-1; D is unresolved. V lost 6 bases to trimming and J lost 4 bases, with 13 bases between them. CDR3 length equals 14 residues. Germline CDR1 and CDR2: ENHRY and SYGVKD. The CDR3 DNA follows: TGTGCCATCAGAGCATCTTTAAGGTACAATGAGCAGTTCTTC. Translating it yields CAIRASLRYNEQFF.

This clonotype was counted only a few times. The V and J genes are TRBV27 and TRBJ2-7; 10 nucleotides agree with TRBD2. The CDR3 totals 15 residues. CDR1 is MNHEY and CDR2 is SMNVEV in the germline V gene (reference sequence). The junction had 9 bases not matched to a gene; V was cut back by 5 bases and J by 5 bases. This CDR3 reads CASSQQAGGVDEQYF. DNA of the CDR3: TGTGCCAGCAGTCAGCAAGCGGGAGGGGTGGACGAGCAGTACTTC.

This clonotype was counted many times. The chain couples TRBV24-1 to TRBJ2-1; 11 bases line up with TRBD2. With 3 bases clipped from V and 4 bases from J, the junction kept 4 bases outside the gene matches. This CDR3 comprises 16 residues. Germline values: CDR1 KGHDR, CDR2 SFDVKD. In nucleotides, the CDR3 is TGTGCCACCAGTGATATGACTAGCGGGGTATACAATGAGCAGTTCTTC. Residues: CATSDMTSGVYNEQFF.

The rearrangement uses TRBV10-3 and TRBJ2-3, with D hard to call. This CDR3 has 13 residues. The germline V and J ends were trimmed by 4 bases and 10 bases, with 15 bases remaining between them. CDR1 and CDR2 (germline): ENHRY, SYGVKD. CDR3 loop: CAISALWKDAQYF. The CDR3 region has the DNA TGTGCCATCAGTGCGTTGTGGAAGGATGCGCAGTATTTT.

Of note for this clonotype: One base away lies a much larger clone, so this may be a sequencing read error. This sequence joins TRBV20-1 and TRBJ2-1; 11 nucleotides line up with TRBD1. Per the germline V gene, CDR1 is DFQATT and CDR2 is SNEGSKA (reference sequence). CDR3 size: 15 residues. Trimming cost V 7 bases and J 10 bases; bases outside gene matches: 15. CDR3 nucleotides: TGCAGTGAGTCGTCGGGTGGACAGGGGGCTGGGGAGCAGTTCTTC. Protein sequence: CSESSGGQGAGEQFF.

The CDR3 sequence is CASSLYVISSGNTIYF. The CDR3 DNA sequence: TGTGCCAGCAGTTTATACGTTATCTCCTCTGGAAACACCATATATTTT. V and J are TRBV28 and TRBJ1-3; unclear D gene. The CDR3 extends over 16 amino acids. V was pared by 1 base and J by 0 bases, with 10 bases between. CDR1 and CDR2 (germline): MDHEN, SYDVKM.

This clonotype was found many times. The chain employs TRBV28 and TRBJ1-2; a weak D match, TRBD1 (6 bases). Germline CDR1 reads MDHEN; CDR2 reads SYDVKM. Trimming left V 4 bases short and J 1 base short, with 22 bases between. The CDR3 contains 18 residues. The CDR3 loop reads CASSSSPGTRQVNYGYTF. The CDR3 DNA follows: TGTGCCAGCAGTTCCTCTCCCGGGACACGGCAAGTTAACTATGGCTACACCTTC.

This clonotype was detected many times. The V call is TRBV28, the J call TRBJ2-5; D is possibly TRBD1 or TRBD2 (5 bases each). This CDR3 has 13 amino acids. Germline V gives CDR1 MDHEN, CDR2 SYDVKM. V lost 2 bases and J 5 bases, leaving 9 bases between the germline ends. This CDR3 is CASSLPGPETQYF. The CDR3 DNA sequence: TGTGCCAGCAGTTTACCGGGGCCGGAGACCCAGTACTTC.

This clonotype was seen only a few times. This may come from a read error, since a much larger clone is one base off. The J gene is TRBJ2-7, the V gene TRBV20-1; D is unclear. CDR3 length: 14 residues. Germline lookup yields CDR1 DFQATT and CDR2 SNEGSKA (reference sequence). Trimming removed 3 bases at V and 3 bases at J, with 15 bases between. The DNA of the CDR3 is TGCAGTGCTAGTGAAGGCAGCAGTGGCTACGAGCAGTACTTC. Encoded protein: CSASEGSSGYEQYF.

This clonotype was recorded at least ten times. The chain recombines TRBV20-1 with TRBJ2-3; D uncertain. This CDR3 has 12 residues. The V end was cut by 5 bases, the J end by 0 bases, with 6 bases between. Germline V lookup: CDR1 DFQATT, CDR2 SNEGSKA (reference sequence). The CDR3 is CSAFPSTDTQYF. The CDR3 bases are TGCAGTGCTTTCCCTAGCACAGATACGCAGTATTTT.

The CDR3 DNA sequence: TGTGCCATCAGTGCGACCGTAGCGGGAGGGACTCAAGAGACCCAGTACTTC. This translates into CAISATVAGGTQETQYF. This chain connects TRBV10-3 to TRBJ2-5; TRBD2 agrees at 11 bases. CDR1 is ENHRY and CDR2 is SYGVKD in the germline V gene. The CDR3 contains 17 residues. With V trimmed by 4 bases and J by 2 bases, 9 bases remained unmatched.

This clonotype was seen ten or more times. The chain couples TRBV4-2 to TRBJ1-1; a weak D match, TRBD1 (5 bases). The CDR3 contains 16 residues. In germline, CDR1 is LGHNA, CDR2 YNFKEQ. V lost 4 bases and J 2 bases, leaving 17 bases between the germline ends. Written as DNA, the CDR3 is TGTGCCAGCAGCCCGGGGCGGGGGACTCCTAACACTGAAGCTTTCTTT. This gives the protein CASSPGRGTPNTEAFF.

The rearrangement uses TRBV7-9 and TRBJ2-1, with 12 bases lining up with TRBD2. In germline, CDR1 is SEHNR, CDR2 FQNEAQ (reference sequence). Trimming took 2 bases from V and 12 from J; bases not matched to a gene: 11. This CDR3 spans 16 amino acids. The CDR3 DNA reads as TGTGCCAGCAGCTTAATTGGGCTAGCGGGAGGGGGTGGGCAGTTCTTC. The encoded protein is CASSLIGLAGGGGQFF.

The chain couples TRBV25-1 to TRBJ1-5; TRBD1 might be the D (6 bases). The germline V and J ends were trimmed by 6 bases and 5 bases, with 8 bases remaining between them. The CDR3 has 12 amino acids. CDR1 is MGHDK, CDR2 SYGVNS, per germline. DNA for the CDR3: TGTGCCAGCAGGAGGGGGGATCAGCCCCAGCATTTT. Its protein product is CASRRGDQPQHF.

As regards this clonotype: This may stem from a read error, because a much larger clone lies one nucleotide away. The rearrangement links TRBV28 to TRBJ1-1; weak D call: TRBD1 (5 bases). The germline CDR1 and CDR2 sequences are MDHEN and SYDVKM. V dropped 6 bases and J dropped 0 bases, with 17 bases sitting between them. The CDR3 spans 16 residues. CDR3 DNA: TGTGCCAGCAGGACAGCGGGGTTCGTAGTGAACACTGAAGCTTTCTTT. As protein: CASRTAGFVVNTEAFF. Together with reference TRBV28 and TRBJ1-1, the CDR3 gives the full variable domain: DVKVTQSSRYLVKRTGEKVFLECVQDMDHENMFWYRQDPGLGLRLIYFSYDVKMKEKGDIPEGYSVSREKKERFSLILESASTNQTSMYLCASRTAGFVVNTEAFFGQGTRLTVV.

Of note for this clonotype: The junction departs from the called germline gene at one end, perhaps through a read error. CDR3 loop: CVSTWGETQYF. CDR3 in DNA: TGTGTCAGCACGTGGGGAGAGACCCAGTACTTC. This chain connects TRBV5-5 to TRBJ2-5; D gene uncertain. Germline V gene data show CDR1 as SGHKS and CDR2 as YYEKEE (reference sequence). The CDR3 is 11 amino acids. Full variable domain (missing parts from reference TRBV5-5 and TRBJ2-5): DAGVTQSPTHLIKTRGQQVTLRCSPISGHKSVSWYQQVLGQGPQFIFQYYEKEERGRGNFPDRFSARQFPNYSSELNVNALLLGDSALYLCVSTWGETQYFGPGTRLLVL.